Listed below are T cell receptor beta chains from one sample, sequenced in a study of blood T cell repertoires in COVID-19. Using immunoSEQ multiplex PCR, the repertoire was profiled, and TCRdb retains in-frame clones only, with some absent. The sample yields under 150,000 clones, roughly 84% seen once. Input material: PBMCs or T cells enriched from blood (not recorded which). These receptors all stem from a woman between 50 and 59 years old who had been exposed to COVID-19. Each CDR3 is given without its conserved first and last residue.

CDR3: ASSGRGGGELF
J: TRBJ2-2
V: TRBV11-2

CDR3: ASSAGTGTGNSPLH
J: TRBJ1-6
V: TRBV9

CDR3: AWSVGSPQETQY
J: TRBJ2-5
V: TRBV30

CDR3: ASSQRQGVGANVLT
J: TRBJ2-6
V: TRBV3-1/TRBV3-2

CDR3: ASSGRGGRTDTQY
J: TRBJ2-3
V: TRBV5-8

CDR3: ASTQGSHYEQY
J: TRBJ2-7
V: TRBV18

CDR3: ASSLQGAVADTQY
J: TRBJ2-3
V: TRBV9

CDR3: ASSTPGAYNEQF
J: TRBJ2-1
V: TRBV11-1

CDR3: ASSLEDRGRLF
J: TRBJ2-2
V: TRBV7-3

CDR3: ASSLRSVAATDTQY
J: TRBJ2-3
V: TRBV5-1

CDR3: ASSSRSGMTSPLH
J: TRBJ1-6
V: TRBV5-6

CDR3: ASSKMGTHPNQPQH
J: TRBJ1-5
V: TRBV21-1

CDR3: ATKRMTGGGGKTDTQY
J: TRBJ2-3
V: TRBV2

CDR3: ASSLALTEQY
J: TRBJ2-7
V: TRBV7-2